The 17 T cell receptor delta chains below all came from one sample that was sequenced in a study of gamma-delta chains in newborns, infants, children. TCRdb ran CATT on the reads. The table shows 10,000 to 14,000 delta-chain clones, with about 8.6% occurring only once. The sample taken for sequencing was blood. The receptors shown here come from a child who was a newborn, infant or young child, either healthy, febrile or measles-vaccinated (not recorded which).

This chain uses TRDV2 with TRDJ1, with 7 bases identical to TRDD3. V trimming: 0 bases; J trimming: 12 bases; junction bases outside the gene matches: 15. The CDR3 covers 15 residues. From germline, CDR1 is GEAIGNYY and CDR2 EKD. The CDR3 spells CACDTVTGEFGVIIF. The CDR3 DNA reads TGTGCCTGTGACACCGTGACTGGGGAATTCGGGGTTATCATCTTT.

The J gene corresponds to TRDJ2; a V gene call is absent; the tabulated D call, TRDD3, remains unverified against the DNA. The CDR3 covers 17 residues. This CDR3 reads CACDILGVLSLTAQLFF. CDR3 bases: TGTGCCTGTGACATACTGGGGGTCCTTTCTTTGACAGCACAACTCTTCTTT.

The rearrangement joins TRDV2 to TRDJ3; D remains ambiguous. Germline-derived CDR1 and CDR2 are GEAIGNYY and EKD. With 1 base removed from V and 0 bases from J, the gap between germline ends came to 18 bases. The CDR3 has 20 residues. The CDR3 coding sequence is TGTGCCTGTGACACTCCGGCAGCCGGCCGACTCTCCTGGGACACCCGACAGATGTTTTTC. Its protein product is CACDTPAAGRLSWDTRQMFF.

This clone came up a few times. The chain combines TRDV1 with TRDJ1; 10 nucleotides match TRDD3. The CDR3 loop spans 18 amino acids. Germline V gene data show CDR1 as TSWWSYY and CDR2 as QGS. J was trimmed by 2 bases and V by 4 bases; bases with no gene match: 13. The CDR3 bases are TGTGCTCTTGGGGCCCCCTTCGGGCGACTGGGGGATACCGATAAACTCATCTTT. It is translated as CALGAPFGRLGDTDKLIF.

This sequence joins TRDV2 and TRDJ1; 12 positions agree with TRDD3. The J gene, absent from TCRdb, was called here by matching the DNA to germline. This CDR3 spans 16 amino acids. Unmatched junction bases numbered 5, after V lost 4 bases and J lost 0 bases. The V gene's germline CDR1 is GEAIGNYY and CDR2 EKD. In nucleotides, the CDR3 is TGTGCCTGTGAGGGACTGGGGGATACAGACACCGATAAACTCATCTTT. It is translated as CACEGLGDTDTDKLIF.

This clone was observed a few times. The chain carries TRDV2 and TRDJ3; 11 bases are a match to TRDD3. This CDR3 has 20 residues. The V gene's germline CDR1 is GEAIGNYY and CDR2 EKD. Germline trimming cut 0 bases from V and 5 bases from J; bases unmatched to any gene: 11. CDR3 nucleotide sequence: TGTGCCTGTGACACCGGGGGTCTACTGGGGGATAGCCGGGACACCCGACAGATGTTTTTC. Residues: CACDTGGLLGDSRDTRQMFF.

The chain is built from TRDV2 and TRDJ1; D possibly corresponds to TRDD3 (5 bases). Here the J gene was assigned by germline matching of the DNA, as TCRdb has none. Germline V CDR1 and CDR2: GEAIGNYY, EKD. V lost 1 base and J lost 1, with 21 bases in between. This CDR3 is 18 amino acids long. CDR3 coding DNA: TGTGCCTGTGACACTATTTCCATGGGGAGTGTGGGCACCGATAAACTCATCTTT. It is translated as CACDTISMGSVGTDKLIF.

This clone was counted between two and nine times. This rearrangement joins TRDV2 to TRDJ1, with a tentative D call TRDD3 (5 bases). The V end was cut by 5 bases, the J end by 2 bases, with 23 bases between. Germline-derived CDR1 and CDR2 are GEAIGNYY and EKD. The CDR3 spans 17 residues. CDR3 sequence reads: CACGTLSRGPMTDKLIF. The CDR3 DNA sequence: TGTGCCTGTGGCACGCTTTCTCGGGGACCTATGACCGATAAACTCATCTTT.

This clone is deemed medium-sized. The chain recombines TRDV2 with TRDJ1, with D maybe TRDD3 (5 bases). Per the germline V gene, CDR1 is GEAIGNYY and CDR2 is EKD. The CDR3 contains 18 residues. V was pared by 0 bases and J by 0 bases, with 19 bases between. The CDR3 spells CACDTVAGMEAYTDKLIF. In DNA form, the CDR3 reads TGTGCCTGTGACACCGTGGCAGGGATGGAGGCCTACACCGATAAACTCATCTTT.

There are a few counts of this clone. This chain connects TRAV29/DV5 to TRDJ3; maybe TRDD3 (5 bases). V was cut by 1 base and J by 0 bases, with 11 bases left in between. The CDR3 loop spans 17 amino acids. The germline gives CDR1 NSMFDY, CDR2 ISSIKDK. The chain's CDR3 is CAASLLDSSWDTRQMFF. The CDR3 bases are TGTGCAGCAAGCCTGCTGGATAGCTCCTGGGACACCCGACAGATGTTTTTC.

V gene TRDV2 combines with J gene TRDJ1; D unresolved. The CDR3 is 17 amino acids. The V gene's germline CDR1 is GEAIGNYY and CDR2 EKD. The germline V and J ends were trimmed by 1 base and 1 base, with 18 bases remaining between them. The DNA for the CDR3 is TGTGCCTGTGACACGGCGGGGCCCAACCGATCCACCGATAAACTCATCTTT. Translation gives CACDTAGPNRSTDKLIF.

This chain uses TRDV2 with TRDJ1; maybe TRDD3 (5 bases). Germline V gene lookup returns CDR1 GEAIGNYY and CDR2 EKD. This CDR3 region has 16 residues. V shed 6 bases and J shed 0 bases, with 19 bases lying between them. The CDR3 spells CACRPLVGPYTDKLIF. The CDR3 nucleotides read TGTGCCTGTAGACCTTTGGTGGGGCCATACACCGATAAACTCATCTTT.

This chain joins TRDV2 and TRDJ1; 7 nucleotides match TRDD3. Germline V gene data show CDR1 as GEAIGNYY and CDR2 as EKD. This CDR3 comprises 18 residues. V shed 0 bases and J 7 bases; nucleotides not matched to a gene: 19. CDR3 sequence reads: CACDTVGTGDPYHGKLIF. In DNA, the CDR3 is TGTGCCTGTGACACCGTGGGTACTGGGGATCCATATCACGGTAAACTCATCTTT.

This clone showed up just a few times. The rearrangement joins TRDV2 to TRDJ1, with D unresolved. The V end was cut by 3 bases, the J end by 0 bases, with 13 bases between. Germline CDR1 GEAIGNYY, CDR2 EKD. The CDR3 runs 15 residues. The CDR3 protein is CACDSLGFHTDKLIF. CDR3 in DNA: TGTGCCTGTGACTCGCTCGGGTTCCACACCGATAAACTCATCTTT.

The rearrangement links TRDV2 to TRDJ1; D remains unclear. V was trimmed by 0 bases and J by 0 bases, leaving 16 bases between them. Germline CDR1 and CDR2: GEAIGNYY and EKD. The CDR3 runs 17 residues. CDR3 sequence (DNA): TGTGCCTGTGACACCGTCGGGGCGGGAGGGTACACCGATAAACTCATCTTT. As protein: CACDTVGAGGYTDKLIF.

With regard to this clone: A read error is likely here: a far larger clone is one base away. In nucleotides, the CDR3 is TGTGCCTGTGACACCCAGCTAGCTTCCAGCACCGATAAACTCATCTTT. Translation: CACDTQLASSTDKLIF. V is TRDV2 and J is TRDJ1, with a weak D call TRDD2 (5 bases). The V gene's germline CDR1 is GEAIGNYY and CDR2 EKD. V was clipped by 0 bases and J by 1 base, with 14 bases between them. This CDR3 spans 16 amino acids.

This clone was counted a few times. The chain uses TRDV2 and TRDJ3, with 9 bases that match TRDD3. Germline loops: CDR1 GEAIGNYY, CDR2 EKD. The CDR3 is made up of 22 amino acids. Trimming cost V 3 bases and J 5 bases; bases outside gene matches: 22. CDR3 DNA: TGTGCCTGTGACTCGTCATACTGGGGGACCCTCCTAGCATCCGGGGACACCCGACAGATGTTTTTC. Its protein product is CACDSSYWGTLLASGDTRQMFF.